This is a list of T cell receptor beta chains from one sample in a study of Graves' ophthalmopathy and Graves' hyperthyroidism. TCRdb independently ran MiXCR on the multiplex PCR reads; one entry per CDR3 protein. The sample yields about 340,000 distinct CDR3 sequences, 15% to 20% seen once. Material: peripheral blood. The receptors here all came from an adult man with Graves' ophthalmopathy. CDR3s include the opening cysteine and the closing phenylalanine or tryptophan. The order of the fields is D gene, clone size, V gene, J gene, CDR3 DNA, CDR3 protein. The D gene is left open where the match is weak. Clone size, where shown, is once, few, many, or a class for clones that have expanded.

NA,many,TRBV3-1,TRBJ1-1,TGTGCCAGCAGCCAACGGACAGTCTACACTGAAGCTTTCTTT,CASSQRTVYTEAFF
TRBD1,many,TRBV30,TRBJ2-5,TGTGCCTGGAGTGGGGACAGGGCTCGGACCCAGTACTTC,CAWSGDRARTQYF
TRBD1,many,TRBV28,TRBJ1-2,TGTGCCAGCAGCCCTGGGGGGACAGGGGGCGCCTATGGCTACACCTTC,CASSPGGTGGAYGYTF
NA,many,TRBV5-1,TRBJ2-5,TGCGCCAGCAGCTCACGACATGAACAAGAGACCCAGTACTTC,CASSSRHEQETQYF
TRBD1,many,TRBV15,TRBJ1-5,TGTGCCACCAGCAGAGTGGGGTCAGGGGGCCGGCAGCCCCAGCATTTT,CATSRVGSGGRQPQHF
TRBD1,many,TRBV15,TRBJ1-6,TGTGCCACCAGCAGAGATCGACAGGGCTCACCCCTCCACTTT,CATSRDRQGSPLHF
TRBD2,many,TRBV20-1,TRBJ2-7,TGCAGTGCTAGTAGGACTAGCGGGGCCGAGCAGTACTTC,CSASRTSGAEQYF
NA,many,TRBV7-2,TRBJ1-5,TGTGCCAGCAGCCCAGGTCCGGGACAGCCCCAGCATTTT,CASSPGPGQPQHF
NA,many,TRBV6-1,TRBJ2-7,TGTGCCAGCAGTACCCACAGGGAGCAGTACTTC,CASSTHREQYF
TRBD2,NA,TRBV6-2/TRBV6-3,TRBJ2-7,TGTGCCAGCAGTTTCTCGCCAACCACTAGCGGGAGCACCTACGAGCAGTACTTC,CASSFSPTTSGSTYEQYF
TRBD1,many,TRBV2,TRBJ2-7,TGTGCCAGCAGCTTGATACAGGGGTTGTCCTACGAGCAGTACTTC,CASSLIQGLSYEQYF
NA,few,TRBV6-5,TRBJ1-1,TGTGCCAGCAGTTACTCGGAGGATCCGTTTGACACTGAAGCTTTCTTT,CASSYSEDPFDTEAFF
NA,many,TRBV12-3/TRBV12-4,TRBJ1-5,TGTGCCAGCAGTATAAGGGGGTTAAGCAATCAGCCCCAGCATTTT,CASSIRGLSNQPQHF
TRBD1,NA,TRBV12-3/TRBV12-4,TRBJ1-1,TGTGCCAGCAGCGTCGGGGACAGGGGGAACACTGAAGCTTTCTTT,CASSVGDRGNTEAFF
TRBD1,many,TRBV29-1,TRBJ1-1,TGCAGCGTTGTTTCCGACAGGGTCACTGAAGCTTTCTTT,CSVVSDRVTEAFF
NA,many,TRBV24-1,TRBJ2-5,TGTGCCACCAGTGATCCGGCCTATAGTGAGACCCAGTACTTC,CATSDPAYSETQYF
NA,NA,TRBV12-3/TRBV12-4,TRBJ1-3,TGTGCCAGCAGTGCCAGGGAGTCCTCTGGAAACACCATATATTTT,CASSARESSGNTIYF
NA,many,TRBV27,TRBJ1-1,TGTGCCAGCAGTGGTAGACAGGCTATGAACACTGAAGCTTTCTTT,CASSGRQAMNTEAFF
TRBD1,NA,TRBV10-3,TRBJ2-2,TGTGCCACCAAGTCCGGACAGGGATACACCGGGGAGCTGTTTTTT,CATKSGQGYTGELFF
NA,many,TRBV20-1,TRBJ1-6,TGCAGTGCTAGAGGGTACGGGATTAATTCACCCCTCCACTTT,CSARGYGINSPLHF
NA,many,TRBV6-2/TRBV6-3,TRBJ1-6,TGTGCCAGTCAGCCGGGACCGACTAATTCACCCCTCCACTTT,CASQPGPTNSPLHF
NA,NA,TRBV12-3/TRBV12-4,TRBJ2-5,TGTGCCAGCAGTAAACCCGGGTCAGGATCTCAAGAGACCCAGTACTTC,CASSKPGSGSQETQYF
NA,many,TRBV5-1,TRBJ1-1,TGCGCCAGCAGCTTGAAGGCCGGTACTGAAGCTTTCTTT,CASSLKAGTEAFF
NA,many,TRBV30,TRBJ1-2,TGTGCCTGGAGAGCTCCGGGACACAGACTTTATGGCTACACCTTC,CAWRAPGHRLYGYTF
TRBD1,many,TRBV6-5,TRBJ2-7,TGTGCCAGCAGTTACGACAGGGACTACGAGCAGTACTTC,CASSYDRDYEQYF
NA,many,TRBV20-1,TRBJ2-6,TGCAGTGCCAGACCGGGACATGATAACTCTGGGGCCAACGTCCTGACTTTC,CSARPGHDNSGANVLTF
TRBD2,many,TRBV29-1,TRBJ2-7,TGCAGCGTTGAATCTAGCGGGGTGACTGTCGAGCAGTACTTC,CSVESSGVTVEQYF
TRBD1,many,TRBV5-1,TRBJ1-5,TGCGCCAGCAGCAGACGGACAGGGTCGGGCAATCAGCCCCAGCATTTT,CASSRRTGSGNQPQHF
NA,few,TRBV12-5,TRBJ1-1,TGTGCTAGTAAAACCGGAGGGATTGGGAGTGACACTGAAGCTTTCTTT,CASKTGGIGSDTEAFF
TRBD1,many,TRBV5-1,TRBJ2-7,TGCGCCAGCAGCTCATTCCGGGACAGGGGGCGAAACGAGCAGTACTTC,CASSSFRDRGRNEQYF
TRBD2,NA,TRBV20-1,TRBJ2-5,TGCAGTGCTAGGACTAGCGGGAGACAAGAGACCCAGTACTTC,CSARTSGRQETQYF
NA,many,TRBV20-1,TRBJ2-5,TGCAGTGCCGCTGGCAGGTCCCAAGAGACCCAGTACTTC,CSAAGRSQETQYF
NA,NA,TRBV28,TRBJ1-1,TGTGCCACCTACTACACTGAAGCTTTCTTT,CATYYTEAFF
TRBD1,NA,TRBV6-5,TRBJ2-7,TGTGCCAGCAGTTACTCCGGGGGACAGGCCTACGAGCAGTACTTC,CASSYSGGQAYEQYF
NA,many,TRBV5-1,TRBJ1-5,TGCGCCAGCAGCTTGGGTCGGGACTCGACCAATCAGCCCCAGCATTTT,CASSLGRDSTNQPQHF
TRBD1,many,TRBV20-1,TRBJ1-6,TGCAGTGCTTGGACAGGGGTAGGATCACCCCTCCACTTT,CSAWTGVGSPLHF
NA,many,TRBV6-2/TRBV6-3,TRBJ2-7,TGTGCCAGCAGTTATCTTCCGGAAAACTACGAGCAGTACTTC,CASSYLPENYEQYF
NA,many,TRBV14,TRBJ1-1,TGTGCCAGCAGCCAACATGTCACGGGCTACACTGAAGCTTTCTTT,CASSQHVTGYTEAFF
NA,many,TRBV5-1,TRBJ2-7,TGTGCCAGCAGCTTGGGGGCATACGAGCAGTACTTC,CASSLGAYEQYF
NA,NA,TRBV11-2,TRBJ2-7,TGTGCCAGCAGCTTAGTTTCAGTCCTCTCCTCCTACGAGCAGTACTTC,CASSLVSVLSSYEQYF
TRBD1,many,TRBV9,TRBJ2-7,TGTGCCAGCAGCGGAAACGACAGGGACGAGCAGTACTTC,CASSGNDRDEQYF
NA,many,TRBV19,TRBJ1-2,TGTGCCAGTAGTACCGGGGTTAGCCGCATTGGCTACACCTTC,CASSTGVSRIGYTF
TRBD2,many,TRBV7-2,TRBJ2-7,TGTGCCAGCAGCTTAGCGACCGGGGGGGCGTACGAGCAGTACTTC,CASSLATGGAYEQYF
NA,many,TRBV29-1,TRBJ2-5,TGCAGCGTTGGACAGGAACAAGAGACCCAGTACTTC,CSVGQEQETQYF
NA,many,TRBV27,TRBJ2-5,TGTGCCAGCAGTCAGGAATTCGGGGTCCAAGAGACCCAGTACTTC,CASSQEFGVQETQYF
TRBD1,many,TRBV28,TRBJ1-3,TGTGCCAGCAGTCCTATCATGACAGGGCCCTCTGGAAACACCATATATTTT,CASSPIMTGPSGNTIYF
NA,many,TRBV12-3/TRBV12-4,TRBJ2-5,TGTGCCAGCAGTTTTCACACCAAGCGGGACCAAGAGACCCAGTACTTC,CASSFHTKRDQETQYF
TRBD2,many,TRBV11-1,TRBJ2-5,TGTGCCAGCAGCCACCCTCGGACTAGCGGCCCTCAAGAGACCCAGTACTTC,CASSHPRTSGPQETQYF
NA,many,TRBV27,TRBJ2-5,TGTGCCAGCAGTCGCCTCCCCAGACGGTCCCAAGAGACCCAGTACTTC,CASSRLPRRSQETQYF
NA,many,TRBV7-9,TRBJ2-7,TGTGCCAGCAGCTTTCAGGGGAAAGAGCAGTACTTC,CASSFQGKEQYF
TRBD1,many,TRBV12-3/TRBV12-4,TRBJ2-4,TGTGCCAGCAGTCAGGGGGCGTTGGCCAAAAACATTCAGTACTTC,CASSQGALAKNIQYF
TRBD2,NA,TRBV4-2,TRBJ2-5,TGTGCCAGCAGCCAAGAGTTTGCGGGAGGGAATAAAGAGACCCAGTACTTC,CASSQEFAGGNKETQYF
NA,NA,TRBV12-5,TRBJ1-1,TGTGCTAGTGGTAACGCATTTGAAGCTTTCTTT,CASGNAFEAFF
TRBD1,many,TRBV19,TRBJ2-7,TGTGCCAGTAAGCCCCGCGGGACAGGGATCTACGAGCAGTACTTC,CASKPRGTGIYEQYF
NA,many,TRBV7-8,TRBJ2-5,TGTGCCAGCAGCTTATCCTGGCGGGCCCTGGGGAAGGAGACCCAGTACTTC,CASSLSWRALGKETQYF
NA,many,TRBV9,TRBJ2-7,TGTGCCTCCGGAGGGCGGAACTCCTACGAGCAGTACTTC,CASGGRNSYEQYF
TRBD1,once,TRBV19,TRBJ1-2,TGTGCCAGTCGAGGACAGGGTGGAAACTATGGCTACACCTTC,CASRGQGGNYGYTF
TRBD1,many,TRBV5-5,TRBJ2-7,TGTGCCAGCAGCTTGGAGGGACAGGGGGGCGAGCAGTACTTC,CASSLEGQGGEQYF
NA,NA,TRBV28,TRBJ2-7,TGTGCCAGCAGTTTGGCTTGGTACGAGCAGTACTTC,CASSLAWYEQYF
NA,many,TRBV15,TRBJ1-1,TGTGCCACCAGCAGAGATGGGGCAGGCGACACTGAAGCTTTCTTT,CATSRDGAGDTEAFF